This TCR beta chain was profiled in a study of blood T cell repertoires in COVID-19. Study in general: COVID-19 samples, acute and convalescent, were from the United States, Italy and Spain. PBMCs, B-cell-depleted T cells, or T cells were the source of the cDNA or gDNA that made up the material.

The V end lost 6 bases, the J end lost 7 bases, and 12 bases lay between the germline ends. CDR1 is MDHEN, CDR2 SYDVKM, per germline. The CDR3 is 12 amino acids. Per the original data handling: Estimates of nucleated cell counts were drawn from the amplification of reference gene primers. Data came from immunoSEQ multiplex PCR; TCRdb stores just in-frame clones and leaves some out. V and J calls and clone size are copied from that table; D and trimming were computed from the DNA. The data show about 170,000 clones, 87% seen once. This rearrangement joins TRBV28 to TRBJ1-1; D unclear. What was sequenced was peripheral blood. The clonotype was recovered from a man in his late teens or twenties with active or convalescent COVID-19. The CDR3 nucleotides read TGTGCCAGCAGGGAAAACAGCCTTGAAGCTTTCTTT. Amino acid sequence: CASRENSLEAFF.